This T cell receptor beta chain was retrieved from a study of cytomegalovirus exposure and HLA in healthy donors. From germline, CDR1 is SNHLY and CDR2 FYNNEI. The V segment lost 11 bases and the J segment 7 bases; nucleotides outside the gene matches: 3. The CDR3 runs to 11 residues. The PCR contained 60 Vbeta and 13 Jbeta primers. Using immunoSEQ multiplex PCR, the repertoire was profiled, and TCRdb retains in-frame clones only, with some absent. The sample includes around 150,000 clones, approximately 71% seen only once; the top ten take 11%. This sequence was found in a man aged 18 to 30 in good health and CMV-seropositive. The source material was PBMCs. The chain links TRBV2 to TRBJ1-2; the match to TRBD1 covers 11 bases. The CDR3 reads CAGQGARGYTF. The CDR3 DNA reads TGTGCCGGACAGGGGGCTCGTGGCTACACCTTC.